This paragraph reports one TCR beta chain. Its antigen is undetermined. TCRdb's copy holds only in-frame clones and misses some; the assay was immunoSEQ multiplex PCR. The data contain 98,000 or so clones, 70% to 85% of them singletons. The record originates from a study of cytomegalovirus exposure and HLA in healthy donors. Study outcomes and limitations: TCR clusters originating in the first cohort tended to co-occur in the 100 to 150 validation repertoires, according to a later analysis. Most TCR sequences were rare, but some public TCRs occurred in many donors. The authors enumerated over 150 TCR beta chains as linked to cytomegalovirus.

V lost 6 bases and J 1 base, leaving 13 bases between the germline ends. CDR1 MNHEY and CDR2 SVGAGI come from the germline V gene. The CDR3 extends over 15 amino acids. The TCR comes from a woman aged 18-29 years in good health and CMV-seronegative. Sample: PBMCs. The V gene is TRBV6-5, the J gene TRBJ1-5, with D possibly TRBD1 on 6 matching bases. CDR3 bases: TGTGCCAGCAGCTCGGACAGAACGAGCAATCAGCCCCAGCATTTT. This codes for CASSSDRTSNQPQHF.